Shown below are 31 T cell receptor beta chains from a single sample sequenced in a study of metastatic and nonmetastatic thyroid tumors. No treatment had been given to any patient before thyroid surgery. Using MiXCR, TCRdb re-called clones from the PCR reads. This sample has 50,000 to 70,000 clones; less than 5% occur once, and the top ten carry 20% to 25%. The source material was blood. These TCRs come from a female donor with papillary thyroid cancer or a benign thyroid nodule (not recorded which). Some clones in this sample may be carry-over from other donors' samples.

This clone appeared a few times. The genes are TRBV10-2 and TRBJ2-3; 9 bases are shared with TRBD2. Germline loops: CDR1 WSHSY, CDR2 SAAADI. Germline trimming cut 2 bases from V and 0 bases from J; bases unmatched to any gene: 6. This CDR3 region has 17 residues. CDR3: CASSERYSGGSTDTQYF. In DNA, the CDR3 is TGCGCCAGCAGTGAGAGGTATAGCGGGGGCAGCACAGATACGCAGTATTTT.

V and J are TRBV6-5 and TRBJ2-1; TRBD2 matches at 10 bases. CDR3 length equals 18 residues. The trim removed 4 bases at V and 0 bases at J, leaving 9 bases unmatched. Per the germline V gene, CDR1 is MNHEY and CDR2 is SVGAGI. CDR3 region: CASSLGGAGGLSYNEQFF. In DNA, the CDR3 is TGTGCCAGCAGTTTAGGAGGAGCGGGAGGGCTCTCCTACAATGAGCAGTTCTTC.

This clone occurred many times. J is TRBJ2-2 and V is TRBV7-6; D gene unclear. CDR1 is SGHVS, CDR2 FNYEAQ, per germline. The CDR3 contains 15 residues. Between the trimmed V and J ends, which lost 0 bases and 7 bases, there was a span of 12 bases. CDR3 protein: CASSLAVGKGGELFF. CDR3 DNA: TGTGCCAGCAGCTTAGCCGTTGGCAAGGGCGGGGAGCTGTTTTTT. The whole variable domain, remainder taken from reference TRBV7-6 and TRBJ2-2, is GAGVSQSPRYKVTKRGQDVALRCDPISGHVSLYWYRQALGQGPEFLTYFNYEAQQDKSGLPNDRFSAERPEGSISTLTIQRTEQRDSAMYRCASSLAVGKGGELFFGEGSRLTVL.

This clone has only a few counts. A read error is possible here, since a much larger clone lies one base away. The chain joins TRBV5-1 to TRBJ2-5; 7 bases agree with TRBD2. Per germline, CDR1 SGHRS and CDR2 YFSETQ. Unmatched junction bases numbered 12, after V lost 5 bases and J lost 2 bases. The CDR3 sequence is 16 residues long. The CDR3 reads CASSSVVPSGQETQYF. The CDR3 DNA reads TGCGCCAGCAGTTCGGTCGTTCCTAGCGGACAAGAGACCCAGTACTTC.

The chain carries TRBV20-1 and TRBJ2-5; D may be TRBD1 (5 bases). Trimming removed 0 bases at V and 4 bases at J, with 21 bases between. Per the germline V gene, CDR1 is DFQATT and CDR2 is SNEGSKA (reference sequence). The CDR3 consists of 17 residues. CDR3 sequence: CSAREPLDIFEIETQYF. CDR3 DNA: TGCAGTGCTAGAGAACCTCTGGACATCTTTGAGATAGAGACCCAGTACTTC.

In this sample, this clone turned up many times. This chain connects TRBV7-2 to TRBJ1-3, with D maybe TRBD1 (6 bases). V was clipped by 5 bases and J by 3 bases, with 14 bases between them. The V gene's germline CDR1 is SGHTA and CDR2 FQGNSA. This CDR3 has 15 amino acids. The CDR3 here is CASSPQQGGGNTIYF. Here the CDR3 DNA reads TGTGCCAGCAGCCCTCAACAGGGAGGTGGAAACACCATATATTTT.

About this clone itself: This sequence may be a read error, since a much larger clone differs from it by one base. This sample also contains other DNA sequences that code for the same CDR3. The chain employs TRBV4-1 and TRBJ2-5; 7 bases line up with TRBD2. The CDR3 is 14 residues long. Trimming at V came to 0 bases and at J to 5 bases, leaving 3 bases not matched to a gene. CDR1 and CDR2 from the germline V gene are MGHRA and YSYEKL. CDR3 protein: CASSQDAGGETQYF. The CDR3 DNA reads TGCGCCAGCAGCCAAGACGCCGGGGGGGAGACCCAGTACTTC.

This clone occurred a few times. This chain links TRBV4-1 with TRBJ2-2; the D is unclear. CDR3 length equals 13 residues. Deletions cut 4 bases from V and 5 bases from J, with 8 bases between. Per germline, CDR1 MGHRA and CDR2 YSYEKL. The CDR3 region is CASSRTATGELFF. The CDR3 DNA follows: TGCGCCAGCAGCCGAACAGCAACCGGGGAGCTGTTTTTT.

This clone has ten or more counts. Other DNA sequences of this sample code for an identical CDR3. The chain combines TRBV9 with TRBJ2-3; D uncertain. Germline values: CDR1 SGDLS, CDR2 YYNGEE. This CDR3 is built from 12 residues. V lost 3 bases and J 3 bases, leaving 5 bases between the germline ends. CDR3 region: CASSAPTDTQYF. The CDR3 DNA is TGTGCCAGCAGCGCCCCGACAGATACGCAGTATTTT.

The CDR3 here is CASSPLRYTSGNRQETQYF. In nucleotides, the CDR3 is TGTGCCAGCAGCCCCCTCCGGTATACTAGCGGGAACCGACAAGAGACCCAGTACTTC. This rearrangement joins TRBV5-6 to TRBJ2-5; the match to TRBD2 covers 10 bases. Germline V gene lookup returns CDR1 SGHDT and CDR2 YYEEEE. The CDR3 length is 19 residues. The junction had 17 bases not matched to a gene; V was cut back by 4 bases and J by 2 bases. The variable domain in full, with the rest retrieved from reference TRBV5-6 and TRBJ2-5, is DAGVTQSPTHLIKTRGQQVTLRCSPKSGHDTVSWYQQALGQGPQFIFQYYEEEERQRGNFPDRFSGHQFPNYSSELNVNALLLGDSALYLCASSPLRYTSGNRQETQYFGPGTRLLVL.

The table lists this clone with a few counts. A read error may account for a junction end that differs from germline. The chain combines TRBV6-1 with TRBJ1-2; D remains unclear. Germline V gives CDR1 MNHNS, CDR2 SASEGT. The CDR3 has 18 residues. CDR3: CASRADSPSFVVVYGHTF. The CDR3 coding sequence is TGTGCCAGTAGGGCCGATTCCCCCAGTTTCGTAGTAGTCTATGGCCACACCTTC.

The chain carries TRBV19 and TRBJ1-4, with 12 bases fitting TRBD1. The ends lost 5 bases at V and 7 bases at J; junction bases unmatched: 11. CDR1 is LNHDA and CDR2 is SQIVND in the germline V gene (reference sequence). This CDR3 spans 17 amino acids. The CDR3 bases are TGTGCCAGTAGTGCCGGGACAGGGGGCGCATATGGTGAAAAACTGTTTTTT. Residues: CASSAGTGGAYGEKLFF.

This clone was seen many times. CDR3 sequence reads: CASSYSVVLGTQYF. DNA of the CDR3: TGTGCCAGCAGTTACTCCGTGGTCTTAGGGACCCAGTACTTC. The chain joins TRBV6-6 to TRBJ2-5; no definite D call. This CDR3 is built from 14 residues. Trimming cost V 0 bases and J 7 bases, with 12 bases left between them. Germline CDR1 MNHNY, CDR2 SVGAGI (reference sequence).

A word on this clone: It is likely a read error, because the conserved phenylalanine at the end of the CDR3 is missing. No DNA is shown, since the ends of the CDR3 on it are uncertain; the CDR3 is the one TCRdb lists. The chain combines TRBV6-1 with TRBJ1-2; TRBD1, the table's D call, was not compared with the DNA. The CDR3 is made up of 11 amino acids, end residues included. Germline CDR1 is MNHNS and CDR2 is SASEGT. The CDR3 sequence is CAGAGSYGYSL.

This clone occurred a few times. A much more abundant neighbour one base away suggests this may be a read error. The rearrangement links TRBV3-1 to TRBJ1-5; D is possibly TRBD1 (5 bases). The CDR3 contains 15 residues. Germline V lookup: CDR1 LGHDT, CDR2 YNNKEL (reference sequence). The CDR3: CASSQSGDSNHPQHF. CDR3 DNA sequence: TGTGCCAGCAGCCAATCGGGGGACTCTAATCATCCCCAGCATTTT.

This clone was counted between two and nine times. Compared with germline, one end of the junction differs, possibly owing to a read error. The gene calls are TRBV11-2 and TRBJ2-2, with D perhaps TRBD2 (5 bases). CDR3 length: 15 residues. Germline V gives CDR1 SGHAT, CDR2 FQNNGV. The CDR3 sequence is CASSSLRGNIGEQFF. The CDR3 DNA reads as TGTGCCAGCAGCTCTCTCCGCGGTAACATCGGGGAGCAGTTTTTT. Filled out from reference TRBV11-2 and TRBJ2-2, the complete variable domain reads EAGVAQSPRYKIIEKRQSVAFWCNPISGHATLYWYQQILGQGPKLLIQFQNNGVVDDSQLPKDRFSAERLKGVDSTLKIQPAKLEDSAVYLCASSSLRGNIGEQFFGEGSRLTVL.

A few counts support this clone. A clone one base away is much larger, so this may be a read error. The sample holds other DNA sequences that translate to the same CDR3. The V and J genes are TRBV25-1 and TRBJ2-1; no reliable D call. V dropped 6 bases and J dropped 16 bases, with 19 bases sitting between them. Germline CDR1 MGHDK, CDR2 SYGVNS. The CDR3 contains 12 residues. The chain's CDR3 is CASRGNGEAPFF. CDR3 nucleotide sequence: TGTGCCAGCAGAGGTAACGGCGAAGCCCCCTTCTTC. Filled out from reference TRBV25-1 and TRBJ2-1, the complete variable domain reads EADIYQTPRYLVIGTGKKITLECSQTMGHDKMYWYQQDPGMELHLIHYSYGVNSTEKGDLSSESTVSRIRTEHFPLTLESARPSHTSQYLCASRGNGEAPFFGPGTRLTVL.

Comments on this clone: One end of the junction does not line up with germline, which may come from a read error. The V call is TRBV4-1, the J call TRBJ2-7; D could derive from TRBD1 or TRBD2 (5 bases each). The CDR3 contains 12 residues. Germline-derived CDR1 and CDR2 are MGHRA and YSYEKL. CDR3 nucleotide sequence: TGCGGCAGCGGCGATGGGACCCACGAGCAGTACTTC. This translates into CGSGDGTHEQYF.

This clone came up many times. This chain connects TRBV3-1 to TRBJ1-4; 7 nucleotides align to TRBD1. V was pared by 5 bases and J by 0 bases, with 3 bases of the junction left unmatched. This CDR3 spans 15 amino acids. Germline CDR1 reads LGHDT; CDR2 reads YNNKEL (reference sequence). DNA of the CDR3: TGTGCCAGCAGCACCCAGGGGGCAACTAATGAAAAACTGTTTTTT. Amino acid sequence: CASSTQGATNEKLFF. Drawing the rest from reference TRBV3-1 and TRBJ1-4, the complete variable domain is DTAVSQTPKYLVTQMGNDKSIKCEQNLGHDTMYWYKQDSKKFLKIMFSYNNKELIINETVPNRFSPKSPDKAHLNLHINSLELGDSAVYFCASSTQGATNEKLFFGSGTQLSVL.

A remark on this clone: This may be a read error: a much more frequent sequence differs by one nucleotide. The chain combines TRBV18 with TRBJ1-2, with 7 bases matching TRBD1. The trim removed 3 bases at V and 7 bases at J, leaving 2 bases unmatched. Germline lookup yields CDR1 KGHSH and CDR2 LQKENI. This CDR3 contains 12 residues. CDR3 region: CASSPDRSGYTF. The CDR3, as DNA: TGTGCCAGCTCACCGGACAGGTCTGGCTACACCTTC.

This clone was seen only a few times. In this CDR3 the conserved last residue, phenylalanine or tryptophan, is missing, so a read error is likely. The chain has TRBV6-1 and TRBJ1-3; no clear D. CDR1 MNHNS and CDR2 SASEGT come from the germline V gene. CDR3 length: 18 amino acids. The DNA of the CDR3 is TGTGCCAGCAGTGAACGGTCGGCCTGGGCTGACTCTCGAAACACCATATATCTT. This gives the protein CASSERSAWADSRNTIYL.

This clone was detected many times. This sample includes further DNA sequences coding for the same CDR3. CDR3 in DNA: TGTGCCAGTAGTAGAGCAGACAGGGGCAATGAGCAGTTCTTC. Protein sequence: CASSRADRGNEQFF. The genes are TRBV19 and TRBJ2-1, with 8 bases fitting TRBD1. Per the germline V gene, CDR1 is LNHDA and CDR2 is SQIVND (reference sequence). The CDR3 has 14 amino acids. V was pared by 4 bases and J by 6 bases, with 5 bases of the junction left unmatched.

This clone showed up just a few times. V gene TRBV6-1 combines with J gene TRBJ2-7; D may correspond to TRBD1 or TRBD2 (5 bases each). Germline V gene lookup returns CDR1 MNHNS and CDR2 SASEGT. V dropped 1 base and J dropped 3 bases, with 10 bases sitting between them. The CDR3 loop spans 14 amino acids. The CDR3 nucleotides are TGTGCCAGCAGTGAAGTGGAGGACATCTACGAGCAGTACTTC. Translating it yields CASSEVEDIYEQYF.

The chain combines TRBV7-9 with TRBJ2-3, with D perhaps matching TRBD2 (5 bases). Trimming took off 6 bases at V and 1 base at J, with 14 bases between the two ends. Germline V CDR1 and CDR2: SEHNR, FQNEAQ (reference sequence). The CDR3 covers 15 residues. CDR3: CASSRRGQGTDTQYF. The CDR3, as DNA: TGTGCCAGCAGTCGTCGGGGTCAGGGCACAGATACGCAGTATTTT. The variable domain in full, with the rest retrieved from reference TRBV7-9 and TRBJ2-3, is DTGVSQNPRHKITKRGQNVTFRCDPISEHNRLYWYRQTLGQGPEFLTYFQNEAQLEKSRLLSDRFSAERPKGSFSTLEIQRTEQGDSAMYLCASSRRGQGTDTQYFGPGTRLTVL.

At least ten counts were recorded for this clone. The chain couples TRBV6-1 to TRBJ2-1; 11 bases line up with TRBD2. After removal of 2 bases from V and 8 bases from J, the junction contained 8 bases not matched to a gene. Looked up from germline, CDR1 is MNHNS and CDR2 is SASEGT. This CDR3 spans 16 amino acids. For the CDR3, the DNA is TGTGCCAGCAGTGAAACTCTAGCGGGGGGTAAGGATGAGCAGTTCTTC. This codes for CASSETLAGGKDEQFF.

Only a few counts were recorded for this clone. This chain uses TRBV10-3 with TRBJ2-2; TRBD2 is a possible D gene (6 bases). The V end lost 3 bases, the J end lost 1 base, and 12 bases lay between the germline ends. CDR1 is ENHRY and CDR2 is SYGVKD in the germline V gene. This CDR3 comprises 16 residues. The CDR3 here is CAISDFVGGNTGELFF. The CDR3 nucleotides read TGTGCCATCAGTGACTTTGTGGGAGGGAACACCGGGGAGCTGTTTTTT.

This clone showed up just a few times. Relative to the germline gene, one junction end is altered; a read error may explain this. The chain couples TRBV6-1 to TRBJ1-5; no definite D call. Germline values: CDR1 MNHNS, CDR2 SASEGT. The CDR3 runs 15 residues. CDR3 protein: CASSLGRDRNQPQNF. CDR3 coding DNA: TGTGCCAGCAGCCTCGGACGGGATAGGAATCAGCCCCAGAATTTT.

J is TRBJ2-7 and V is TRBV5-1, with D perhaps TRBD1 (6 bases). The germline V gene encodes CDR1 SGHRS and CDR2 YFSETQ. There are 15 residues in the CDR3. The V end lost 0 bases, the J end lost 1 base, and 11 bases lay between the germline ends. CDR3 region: CASSLGPGTSYEQYF. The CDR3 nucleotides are TGCGCCAGCAGCTTGGGTCCCGGGACATCCTACGAGCAGTACTTC.

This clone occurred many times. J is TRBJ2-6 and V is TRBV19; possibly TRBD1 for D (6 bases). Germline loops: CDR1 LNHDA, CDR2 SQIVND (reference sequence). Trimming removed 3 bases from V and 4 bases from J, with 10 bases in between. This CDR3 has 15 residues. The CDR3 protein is CASSMVGGGANVLTF. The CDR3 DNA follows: TGTGCCAGTAGTATGGTAGGGGGAGGGGCCAACGTCCTGACTTTC. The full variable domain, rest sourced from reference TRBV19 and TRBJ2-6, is DGGITQSPKYLFRKEGQNVTLSCEQNLNHDAMYWYRQDPGQGLRLIYYSQIVNDFQKGDIAEGYSVSREKKESFPLTVTSAQKNPTAFYLCASSMVGGGANVLTFGAGSRLTVL.

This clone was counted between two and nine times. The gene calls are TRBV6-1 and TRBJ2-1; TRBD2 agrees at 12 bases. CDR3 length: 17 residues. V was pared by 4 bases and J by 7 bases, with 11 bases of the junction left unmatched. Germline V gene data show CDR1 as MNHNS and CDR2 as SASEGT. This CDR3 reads CASSVSGWTSGMNEQFF. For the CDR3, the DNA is TGTGCCAGCAGTGTTAGCGGGTGGACTAGCGGGATGAATGAGCAGTTCTTC.

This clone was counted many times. The CDR3 is CASRSANEKLFF. CDR3 DNA sequence: TGTGCTAGTCGAAGTGCCAATGAAAAACTGTTTTTT. The rearrangement uses TRBV12-5 and TRBJ1-4; no clear D. CDR3 length: 12 residues. Per germline, CDR1 LGHNT and CDR2 FRNRAP. V was cut by 8 bases and J by 5 bases, with 9 bases left in between.